Sequencing of this T cell receptor beta chain was carried out in a study of blood T cell repertoires in COVID-19. About the research overall: The samples span acute and convalescent COVID-19 from the United States, Italy and Spain. From T cells, B-cell-depleted T cells, or PBMCs came the material, which was cDNA or gDNA.

The CDR3 totals 17 residues. Germline V gene sequence: CDR1 SGHKS, CDR2 YYEKEE (reference sequence). With 3 bases removed from V and 6 bases from J, the gap between germline ends came to 21 bases. Original processing methods: Amplified reference gene primers provided the basis for estimating nucleated cell counts. Method: immunoSEQ multiplex PCR; TCRdb's copy keeps in-frame clones and lacks some. V, J and clone size were drawn from that table, and D and trimming were deduced from the DNA. This sample has fewer than 350,000 clones, with over 75% found just once. This chain links TRBV5-5 with TRBJ2-2; a possible D gene is TRBD2 (7 bases). Material for sequencing was peripheral blood. The source is a human donor in a cohort sampled during active COVID-19. DNA of the CDR3: TGTGCCAGCAGCTCCCTCCTACTCCGGGGGGCACCCGGGGAGCTGTTTTTT. As protein: CASSSLLLRGAPGELFF.